Below, 10 T cell receptor beta chains from the same sample are listed, as sequenced in a study of shared clonotypes between healthy human individuals. Here immunoSEQ multiplex PCR was the method, and the copy in TCRdb shows in-frame clones only, minus some. This sample has hundreds of thousands of clones, with approximately 79% found just once. Sequencing was performed on memory CD4+ T cells sorted from blood. Subset reported: CD45RA-negative fraction. These receptors were collected from a woman in her twenties or thirties in good health.

The chain joins TRBV6-1 to TRBJ2-7; no firm D call. The CDR3 extends over 13 amino acids. Trimming took off 4 bases at V and 3 bases at J, with 10 bases between the two ends. Germline-derived CDR1 and CDR2 are MNHNS and SASEGT. CDR3 residues: CASSGGVSYEQYF. In nucleotides, the CDR3 is TGTGCCAGCAGTGGAGGAGTGAGCTACGAGCAGTACTTC.

J is TRBJ2-1 and V is TRBV9, with 8 bases fitting TRBD2. V was pared by 3 bases and J by 4 bases, with 12 bases of the junction left unmatched. The CDR3 contains 17 residues. The germline V gene has CDR1 SGDLS and CDR2 YYNGEE. The CDR3 spells CASSGKSSGSGYNEQFF. CDR3 bases: TGTGCCAGCAGCGGAAAATCGAGCGGGAGCGGGTACAATGAGCAGTTCTTC.

The genes are TRBV27 and TRBJ1-2, with D possibly being TRBD1 (6 bases). Germline values: CDR1 MNHEY, CDR2 SMNVEV (reference sequence). The CDR3 spans 14 residues. V was shortened by 4 bases and J by 4 bases, with 13 bases between the two germline ends. CDR3 nucleotide sequence: TGTGCCAGCAGTTGGAACAGGGACACCTATGGCTACACCTTC. Residues: CASSWNRDTYGYTF.

This clone was detected only a few times. This chain links TRBV7-2 with TRBJ2-3; D unresolved. Trimming pared 2 bases from V and 6 bases from J, leaving 9 bases between. Germline lookup yields CDR1 SGHTA and CDR2 FQGNSA. The CDR3 totals 13 residues. The DNA for the CDR3 is TGTGCCAGCAGCTTATTAATGGGCGATACGCAGTATTTT. It codes for CASSLLMGDTQYF. Variable domain in full (rest from reference TRBV7-2 and TRBJ2-3): GAGVSQSPSNKVTEKGKDVELRCDPISGHTALYWYRQSLGQGLEFLIYFQGNSAPDKSGLPSDRFSAERTGGSVSTLTIQRTQQEDSAVYLCASSLLMGDTQYFGPGTRLTVL.

This clone occurred a few times. The chain links TRBV5-6 to TRBJ2-2; possibly TRBD2 for D (6 bases). Germline CDR1 and CDR2: SGHDT and YYEEEE. V was shortened by 3 bases and J by 3 bases, with 12 bases between the two germline ends. This CDR3 has 15 residues. The CDR3 DNA reads as TGTGCCAGCAGCTCGGGACTGCGGGACACCGGGGAGCTGTTTTTT. Protein: CASSSGLRDTGELFF.

This clone was observed a handful of times. The chain couples TRBV6-1 to TRBJ2-1; D is perhaps TRBD2 (6 bases). The V and J ends lost 8 bases and 3 bases respectively, with 14 bases between them. This CDR3 region has 14 residues. The germline V gene encodes CDR1 MNHNS and CDR2 SASEGT. The CDR3 region is CASLEGSFYNEQFF. CDR3 DNA sequence: TGTGCCAGCCTGGAGGGGAGTTTCTACAATGAGCAGTTCTTC.

This clone came up a few times. This rearrangement joins TRBV6-6 to TRBJ2-1; TRBD2 matches 8 bases. This CDR3 is built from 15 residues. V dropped 7 bases and J dropped 6; count of bases not matched to a gene: 11. Germline V gene sequence: CDR1 MNHNY, CDR2 SVGAGI (reference sequence). The chain's CDR3 is CASTSTSEWPNEQFF. Written as DNA, the CDR3 is TGTGCCAGCACCTCGACTAGCGAGTGGCCCAATGAGCAGTTCTTC.

The chain employs TRBV28 and TRBJ1-2; 10 bases agree with TRBD1. CDR1 MDHEN and CDR2 SYDVKM come from the germline V gene. This CDR3 has 16 residues. The trim removed 2 bases at V and 1 base at J, leaving 4 bases unmatched. CDR3 amino acids: CASSLKGTGVNYGYTF. Written as DNA, the CDR3 is TGTGCCAGCAGTTTAAAAGGGACAGGGGTTAACTATGGCTACACCTTC.

The chain carries TRBV6-4 and TRBJ2-7; 12 bases map to TRBD2. There are 15 residues in the CDR3. V was pared by 5 bases and J by 4 bases, with 6 bases of the junction left unmatched. The germline CDR1 and CDR2 sequences are MRHNA and SNTAGT. Here the CDR3 reads CASSRLAGEGYEQYF. The DNA of the CDR3 is TGTGCCAGCAGTAGACTAGCGGGAGAGGGATACGAGCAGTACTTC.

The chain combines TRBV11-3 with TRBJ2-7; 13 bases are shared with TRBD2. This CDR3 comprises 15 residues. The V segment lost 5 bases and the J segment 6 bases; nucleotides outside the gene matches: 7. Per the germline V gene, CDR1 is SGHNT and CDR2 is YENEEA. The CDR3 DNA reads as TGTGCCAGCAGCCGTGCCGGGACTAGCGGGACCGAGCAGTACTTC. It yields the protein CASSRAGTSGTEQYF.